The rows below give T cell receptor beta chains drawn from one sample of a study of beta chain features in type 1 diabetes. The assay was immunoSEQ multiplex PCR, and TCRdb's table has in-frame clones only and misses some. Of 250,000 to 350,000 clones in the sample, roughly an eighth were seen once. The material sequenced was naive CD4+ T cells from blood. The receptors stem from a man aged 25-40 years with type 1 diabetes. Each CDR3 is given with its conserved first and last residue. The D gene is left open where the match is weak. Clone size, where shown, is once, few, many, or a class for clones that have expanded.

CASSQATLTGGWNEQFF | TGTGCCAGCAGCCAAGCCACACTAACGGGAGGTTGGAATGAGCAGTTCTTC | NA | TRBJ2-1 | TRBV4-2 | TRBD2
CASSHEFGETQYF | TGTGCCAGCAGCCACGAGTTCGGAGAGACCCAGTACTTC | few | TRBJ2-5 | TRBV7-8 | NA
CATSRLAVVTYEQYF | TGTGCCACCAGCAGATTAGCGGTGGTTACGTACGAGCAGTACTTC | NA | TRBJ2-7 | TRBV15 | NA
CASSIITSGDSQETQYF | TGTGCCAGCTCCATCATCACCTCGGGGGACAGCCAAGAGACCCAGTACTTC | NA | TRBJ2-5 | TRBV7-9 | NA
CASSVAHGSGSGNNEQFF | TGTGCCAGCAGCGTAGCTCACGGAAGCGGGAGTGGGAACAATGAGCAGTTCTTC | NA | TRBJ2-1 | TRBV9 | TRBD2
CASSPTSGGVGTGELFF | TGTGCCAGTAGTCCGACTAGCGGAGGGGTCGGCACCGGGGAGCTGTTTTTT | few | TRBJ2-2 | TRBV19 | TRBD2
CASSPVGADDNEQFF | TGTGCCAGCAGCCCCGTAGGGGCAGATGACAATGAGCAGTTCTTC | few | TRBJ2-1 | TRBV7-9 | NA
CSASYLETQYF | TGCAGTGCTTCCTACCTTGAGACCCAGTACTTC | few | TRBJ2-5 | TRBV20-1 | NA
CASSAGPYNEQFF | TGTGCCAGCTCAGCGGGACCCTACAATGAGCAGTTCTTC | NA | TRBJ2-1 | TRBV6-5 | TRBD2
CASSLAGVNIQYF | TGTGCCAGCAGCTTAGCCGGGGTTAACATTCAGTACTTC | few | TRBJ2-4 | TRBV7-9 | NA
CASSPQSSQGHTQYF | TGTGCCAGCAGCCCCCAGTCGTCACAGGGACACACGCAGTATTTT | NA | TRBJ2-3 | TRBV14 | NA
CASSYSPGRIHNEQFF | TGTGCCAGCAGTTACAGCCCCGGGAGAATCCACAATGAGCAGTTCTTC | few | TRBJ2-1 | TRBV6-5 | NA
CASSVAGQGPETQYF | TGTGCCAGCAGCGTAGCAGGACAGGGTCCGGAGACCCAGTACTTC | few | TRBJ2-5 | TRBV9 | TRBD1
CASSLEWGAGYGYTF | TGCGCCAGCAGCTTGGAATGGGGCGCAGGCTATGGCTACACCTTC | NA | TRBJ1-2 | TRBV5-1 | NA
CASYRQGGTGELFF | TGTGCCAGCTACCGTCAGGGAGGCACCGGGGAGCTGTTTTTT | NA | TRBJ2-2 | TRBV5-4 | NA
CAWSVGGQTFF | TGTGCCTGGAGTGTTGGAGGACAGACGTTCTTT | few | TRBJ1-1 | TRBV30 | NA
CASSPGDSSSYEQYF | TGTGCCAGCAGCCCCGGGGACTCGAGCTCCTACGAGCAGTACTTC | NA | TRBJ2-7 | TRBV28 | NA
CSARYGHEQYF | TGCAGTGCTAGATATGGCCACGAGCAGTACTTC | few | TRBJ2-7 | TRBV20-1 | NA
CSVDLRAAEQFF | TGCAGCGTTGATTTGAGAGCTGCTGAGCAGTTCTTC | few | TRBJ2-1 | TRBV29-1 | NA
CASSSYQETQYF | TGCGCCAGCAGCTCGTACCAAGAGACCCAGTACTTC | NA | TRBJ2-5 | TRBV5-1 | NA
CASSLKSFDTEAFF | TGCGCCAGCAGCTTGAAGAGTTTTGACACTGAAGCTTTCTTT | few | TRBJ1-1 | TRBV5-1 | NA
CSVGDRGLYEQYF | TGCAGCGTGGGGGACAGGGGGCTCTACGAGCAGTACTTC | NA | TRBJ2-7 | TRBV29-1 | TRBD1
CASSLSGDQPQHF | TGTGCCAGCAGCTTATCCGGAGATCAGCCCCAGCATTTT | NA | TRBJ1-5 | TRBV7-9 | NA
CASSGGSGRYNEQFF | TGTGCCAGTAGTGGCGGTAGCGGGAGATACAATGAGCAGTTCTTC | few | TRBJ2-1 | TRBV19 | TRBD2
CASSETTSSTDTQYF | TGCGCCAGCAGCGAGACTACCTCTAGCACAGATACGCAGTATTTT | NA | TRBJ2-3 | TRBV5-1 | NA
CASLTGDEETQYF | TGTGCCAGCCTAACGGGAGACGAAGAGACCCAGTACTTC | few | TRBJ2-5 | TRBV18 | NA
CASSSAPGRGLWETQYF | TGTGCCAGCAGTTCCGCCCCGGGCAGGGGTTTATGGGAGACCCAGTACTTC | few | TRBJ2-5 | TRBV27 | NA
CASSLGTDNEQFF | TGCGCCAGCAGCTTGGGGACAGACAATGAGCAGTTCTTC | few | TRBJ2-1 | TRBV5-1 | NA
CASSLGLAADTQYF | TGTGCCAGCAGCTTGGGGCTAGCAGCAGATACGCAGTATTTT | few | TRBJ2-3 | TRBV5-4 | NA
CSVAHGASTDTQYF | TGCAGCGTCGCCCATGGAGCCAGCACAGATACGCAGTATTTT | few | TRBJ2-3 | TRBV29-1 | NA
CASTPGQGLTGELFF | TGCGCCAGCACTCCGGGACAGGGGCTCACCGGGGAGCTGTTTTTT | NA | TRBJ2-2 | TRBV5-1 | TRBD1
CASRNQGLNYGYTF | TGTGCCAGCAGAAACCAGGGGCTTAACTATGGCTACACCTTC | NA | TRBJ1-2 | TRBV27 | NA
CASGFGLTQYF | TGTGCTAGTGGTTTCGGTTTGACCCAGTACTTC | few | TRBJ2-5 | TRBV12-5 | NA
CASSALVGTGMAYGYTF | TGTGCCAGCAGTGCATTAGTGGGGACAGGGATGGCTTATGGCTACACCTTC | few | TRBJ1-2 | TRBV27 | TRBD1
CASSQPFLLAGGRAKNIQYF | TGTGCCAGTAGTCAACCCTTTCTACTAGCGGGAGGTCGAGCCAAAAACATTCAGTACTTC | NA | TRBJ2-4 | TRBV19 | TRBD2
CASNLSGAGANVLTF | TGTGCCAGCAACCTATCAGGGGCTGGGGCCAACGTCCTGACTTTC | NA | TRBJ2-6 | TRBV6-1 | NA
CASSPQHTDTQYF | TGTGCCAGTAGTCCGCAACACACAGATACGCAGTATTTT | NA | TRBJ2-3 | TRBV19 | NA
CASKEGSSGANVLTF | TGTGCCAGTAAGGAGGGGAGTTCTGGGGCCAACGTCCTGACTTTC | NA | TRBJ2-6 | TRBV19 | NA
CSVRRDHNYGYTF | TGCAGCGTCCGGCGGGACCATAACTATGGCTACACCTTC | NA | TRBJ1-2 | TRBV29-1 | NA
CASSFYIGEAFF | TGTGCCAGCAGCTTCTATATTGGTGAAGCTTTCTTT | few | TRBJ1-1 | TRBV7-2 | NA
CASSEARDYEQYF | TGTGCCAGCAGTGAAGCACGAGACTACGAGCAGTACTTC | few | TRBJ2-7 | TRBV6-1 | NA
CASSYPRQENQPQHF | TGTGCCAGCAGTTACCCTCGACAGGAAAATCAGCCCCAGCATTTT | few | TRBJ1-5 | TRBV6-6 | NA
CASRGQGNEKLFF | TGTGCCAGCCGCGGACAGGGTAATGAAAAACTGTTTTTT | NA | TRBJ1-4 | TRBV19 | TRBD1
CASRQGVRYGYTF | TGTGCCAGTAGGCAGGGGGTGCGGTACGGCTACACCTTC | NA | TRBJ1-2 | TRBV19 | TRBD1
CASSSRDFNTGELFF | TGCGCCAGCAGCTCCCGGGACTTTAACACCGGGGAGCTGTTTTTT | NA | TRBJ2-2 | TRBV5-1 | NA
CASSYPGTGSYEQYF | TGTGCCAGCAGTTACCCCGGGACAGGGTCCTACGAGCAGTACTTC | NA | TRBJ2-7 | TRBV6-6 | TRBD1
CASSSPGQTSYEQYF | TGTGCCAGCTCATCTCCGGGACAGACTAGCTACGAGCAGTACTTC | NA | TRBJ2-7 | TRBV18 | NA
CASSDLTSGSYNEQFF | TGTGCCAGCAGTGATCTGACTAGCGGTTCCTACAATGAGCAGTTCTTC | NA | TRBJ2-1 | TRBV28 | TRBD2
CASSLVAASLQETQYF | TGTGCCAGCAGCTTAGTGGCGGCTAGCCTACAAGAGACCCAGTACTTC | NA | TRBJ2-5 | TRBV7-2 | NA
CASSLYGSNYEQYF | TGTGCCAGCAGTTTATACGGGAGTAATTACGAGCAGTACTTC | few | TRBJ2-7 | TRBV28 | NA
CASSLGGGVRNTEAFF | TGTGCCAGCAGCTTGGGAGGGGGCGTGAGGAACACTGAAGCTTTCTTT | few | TRBJ1-1 | TRBV5-6 | TRBD1
CASSPLAGSSRKTQYF | TGTGCCAGCTCACCTCTAGCGGGCAGCTCAAGAAAGACCCAGTACTTC | NA | TRBJ2-5 | TRBV18 | TRBD2
CASSLGSVTDTQYF | TGCGCCAGCAGCTTGGGTTCAGTCACAGATACGCAGTATTTT | few | TRBJ2-3 | TRBV5-1 | NA
CASSPARTGGYEKLFF | TGTGCCAGCAGCCCCGCCCGGACAGGGGGGTATGAAAAACTGTTTTTT | NA | TRBJ1-4 | TRBV7-9 | TRBD1
CASSPSAGRLGYTF | TGTGCCAGCAGCCCCAGCGCTGGTAGACTTGGCTACACCTTC | few | TRBJ1-2 | TRBV7-9 | NA
CASSVYRDDTEAFF | TGTGCCAGCAGCGTTTACAGGGATGACACTGAAGCTTTCTTT | few | TRBJ1-1 | TRBV9 | NA
CASSQDKGVLYQETQYF | TGCGCCAGCAGCCAAGATAAGGGGGTCCTGTACCAAGAGACCCAGTACTTC | NA | TRBJ2-5 | TRBV4-3 | NA
CSVVFYEAFF | TGCAGCGTTGTATTTTATGAAGCTTTCTTT | NA | TRBJ1-1 | TRBV29-1 | NA
CASSSRDRAYNEQFF | TGCGCCAGCAGCTCACGGGACAGGGCCTACAATGAGCAGTTCTTC | NA | TRBJ2-1 | TRBV5-1 | TRBD1